In this sample, the clone carrying this T cell receptor (beta chain) turned up a few times. Profiling relied on immunoSEQ multiplex PCR, and the TCRdb table lists in-frame clones only, not all of them. The repertoire consists of some 27,000 clones, with roughly 80% occurring once and the leading ten covering roughly 2.2%. The tumor samples were collected prior to definitive surgery or chemotherapy. The data stem from a study of high-grade serous ovarian cancer treatment subgroups. The CDR3 sequence is 13 residues long. The V end lost 3 bases, the J end lost 5 bases, and 11 bases lay between the germline ends. Germline V gives CDR1 SGHVS, CDR2 FNYEAQ.

Sequencing used tumor tissue. The V and J genes are TRBV7-6 and TRBJ2-7; D gene ambiguous. The clonotype originates from a human donor with high-grade serous ovarian cancer. The CDR3 DNA follows: TGTGCCAGCAGCTTGGCCCAGGTAGACGAGCAGTACTTC. Translation: CASSLAQVDEQYF.